The 8 T cell receptor beta chains reported below all come from one sample, sequenced in a study of T cells after yellow fever vaccination. TCRdb processed the 5' RACE reads anew with MiXCR; each CDR3 protein has one entry. The data show about 370,000 distinct CDR3 sequences, 9.5% to 13% seen once. Sequences were derived from PBMCs, sampled on the day of the first yellow fever vaccination. These receptors all stem from a man in his late teens or twenties who received the YFV17D yellow fever vaccine.

This chain joins TRBV5-1 and TRBJ2-3; TRBD2 is a possible D gene (6 bases). V lost 0 bases and J lost 1, with 9 bases in between. Germline-derived CDR1 and CDR2 are SGHRS and YFSETQ. This CDR3 contains 15 residues. The CDR3 sequence is CASSLAGVRTDTQYF. The DNA of the CDR3 is TGCGCCAGCAGCTTGGCGGGGGTTCGCACAGATACGCAGTATTTT.

This clonotype was observed a few times. The chain links TRBV7-9 to TRBJ2-5; D is perhaps TRBD2 (5 bases). The CDR3 contains 15 residues. From germline, CDR1 is SEHNR and CDR2 FQNEAQ (reference sequence). V was shortened by 7 bases and J by 4 bases, with 19 bases between the two germline ends. For the CDR3, the DNA is TGTGCCAGCACCCGGGCGGTGGGAGAGGGAGAGACCCAGTACTTC. It yields the protein CASTRAVGEGETQYF.

This clonotype was detected many times. This chain uses TRBV27 with TRBJ1-2; D might be TRBD1 (5 bases). The CDR3 contains 16 residues. The germline V gene has CDR1 MNHEY and CDR2 SMNVEV (reference sequence). Trimming took off 7 bases at V and 1 base at J, with 19 bases between the two ends. In DNA form, the CDR3 reads TGTGCCAGCACCCCCTCTTGGGGGGGTGGTAACTATGGCTACACCTTC. This sequence encodes CASTPSWGGGNYGYTF.

This clonotype was detected a few times. The chain employs TRBV7-2 and TRBJ2-6; D remains unclear. The germline V gene encodes CDR1 SGHTA and CDR2 FQGNSA. The V end was cut by 2 bases, the J end by 2 bases, with 10 bases between. The length of the CDR3 is 16 residues. The CDR3 spells CASSLNMRPGANVLTF. The CDR3 nucleotides are TGTGCCAGCAGCTTAAATATGCGACCTGGGGCCAACGTCCTGACTTTC.

The V gene is TRBV29-1, the J gene TRBJ1-2; a weak D match, TRBD1 (5 bases). The CDR3 contains 14 residues. CDR1 and CDR2 (germline): SQVTM, ANQGSEA. V was trimmed by 6 bases and J by 2 bases, leaving 16 bases between them. CDR3 region: CSVMRQGVNYGYTF. Written as DNA, the CDR3 is TGCAGCGTCATGAGGCAGGGAGTCAACTATGGCTACACCTTC.

Ten or more counts support this clonotype. The chain carries TRBV7-2 and TRBJ1-4, with TRBD1 as a possible D gene (6 bases). This CDR3 has 12 amino acids. Trimming shortened V by 5 bases and J by 13 bases, and 14 bases separated the two germline ends. Germline V CDR1 and CDR2: SGHTA, FQGNSA. CDR3: CASSPTGGSLFF. For the CDR3, the DNA is TGTGCCAGCAGCCCCACGGGGGGCTCACTGTTTTTT. Using reference TRBV7-2 and TRBJ1-4 for the parts outside the CDR3, the full variable domain is GAGVSQSPSNKVTEKGKDVELRCDPISGHTALYWYRQSLGQGLEFLIYFQGNSAPDKSGLPSDRFSAERTGGSVSTLTIQRTQQEDSAVYLCASSPTGGSLFFGSGTQLSVL.

This clonotype has just a few counts. The chain carries TRBV29-1 and TRBJ2-5; D gene ambiguous. This CDR3 is 13 amino acids long. Germline CDR1 SQVTM, CDR2 ANQGSEA. Deletions cut 5 bases from V and 1 base from J, with 11 bases between. In DNA form, the CDR3 reads TGCAGCGTTCATCTGATACCCCAAGAGACCCAGTACTTC. Translating gives CSVHLIPQETQYF.

There are a few counts of this clonotype. The CDR3 DNA reads as TGTGCCACCGGACAGGTGAGCTCCTACAATGAGCAGTTCTTC. Amino acids: CATGQVSSYNEQFF. V gene TRBV5-6 combines with J gene TRBJ2-1; 7 bases match TRBD1. Germline lookup yields CDR1 SGHDT and CDR2 YYEEEE. The CDR3 has 14 amino acids. V lost 9 bases to trimming and J lost 0 bases; unmatched junction nucleotides: 6.